The present T cell receptor beta chain was sequenced within a study of blood T cell repertoires in COVID-19. About the study: Specimens from acute and convalescent COVID-19 originated in the United States, Italy and Spain.

This clone has at least ten counts. Generated by immunoSEQ multiplex PCR, the TCRdb table keeps only in-frame clones and is missing some. This sample has a few hundred thousand clones, with around nine tenths found just once. The CDR3 covers 16 residues. Germline CDR1 and CDR2: LNHDA and SQIVND (reference sequence). V gave up 10 bases and J gave up 0 bases; unmatched junction bases: 11. The clonotype comes from a man aged 50-60 years with COVID-19, enrolled during active disease. This chain uses TRBV19 with TRBJ1-1; 10 bases agree with TRBD1. Sequencing was done on a sample of peripheral blood. DNA of the CDR3: TGTGCCACCAGGCGTATGGACAGGGGGATGAACACTGAAGCTTTCTTT. This gives the protein CATRRMDRGMNTEAFF.